These 6 T cell receptor beta chains were all obtained from the same sample, sequenced in a study of blood T cells in healthy people across ages. Combining a sample-barcoded 5' primer with a J-beta primer mix, a second PCR ran for roughly 6 to 11 cycles. MiXCR, applied by TCRdb to the 5' RACE reads, yields one record per CDR3 protein. The repertoire holds roughly 930,000 distinct CDR3 sequences, with 40% to 60% as singletons. The material sequenced was blood. These receptor sequences come from a man aged 25 to 40 in good health.

The gene calls are TRBV20-1 and TRBJ2-7, with no clear D. This CDR3 comprises 13 residues. CDR1 DFQATT and CDR2 SNEGSKA come from the germline V gene (reference sequence). Between the trimmed V and J ends, which lost 0 bases and 3 bases, there was a span of 9 bases. The CDR3 region has the DNA TGCAGTGCTAGAGATAGAACAGACTACGAGCAGTACTTC. Translation: CSARDRTDYEQYF.

This chain joins TRBV6-1 and TRBJ1-4; no definite D call. CDR3 length: 12 amino acids. Per the germline V gene, CDR1 is MNHNS and CDR2 is SASEGT. V was cut by 2 bases and J by 6 bases, with 4 bases left in between. CDR3 sequence: CASSEWDEKLFF. CDR3 nucleotides: TGTGCCAGCAGTGAATGGGATGAAAAACTGTTTTTT.

The chain carries TRBV20-1 and TRBJ1-5; 7 bases align to TRBD1. The CDR3 covers 16 residues. CDR1 and CDR2 from the germline V gene are DFQATT and SNEGSKA (reference sequence). The V gene end was trimmed by 3 bases and the J gene end by 0 bases; junction bases not matched to a gene: 8. The DNA of the CDR3 is TGCAGTGCTAGGCGCCAGGGGGTCCATAGCAATCAGCCCCAGCATTTT. This encodes CSARRQGVHSNQPQHF.

This clonotype was observed many times. The V and J genes are TRBV29-1 and TRBJ2-3; the D gene is possibly TRBD1 (5 bases). Looked up from germline, CDR1 is SQVTM and CDR2 is ANQGSEA. CDR3 length equals 16 residues. Trimming took off 0 bases at V and 4 bases at J, with 17 bases between the two ends. CDR3 loop: CSVEDAPGYLADTQYF. In DNA form, the CDR3 reads TGCAGCGTTGAAGACGCGCCAGGGTATCTCGCAGATACGCAGTATTTT.

This clonotype has just a few counts. The J gene is TRBJ2-5, the V gene TRBV4-3; 8 nucleotides match TRBD1. V was pared by 1 base and J by 3 bases, with 13 bases of the junction left unmatched. Germline lookup yields CDR1 LGHNA and CDR2 YSLEER. There are 18 residues in the CDR3. This CDR3 is CASSQGAVAGTGEETQYF. CDR3 coding DNA: TGCGCCAGCAGCCAAGGTGCCGTTGCCGGGACAGGTGAAGAGACCCAGTACTTC.

This chain uses TRBV27 with TRBJ2-2; 8 bases are shared with TRBD1. Germline V gene sequence: CDR1 MNHEY, CDR2 SMNVEV (reference sequence). The CDR3 is 17 amino acids. V shed 6 bases and J 1 base; nucleotides not matched to a gene: 10. CDR3 sequence (DNA): TGTGCCAGCAGCATTAATAGGGACAGGATGAACACCGGGGAGCTGTTTTTT. Translation gives CASSINRDRMNTGELFF.